These 25 T cell receptor beta chains came from one sample sequenced in a study of blood T cell repertoires in COVID-19. Method: immunoSEQ multiplex PCR; TCRdb's copy keeps in-frame clones and lacks some. This table has more than 300,000 clones, about 87% appearing once. Sequencing was performed on peripheral blood. These receptors were collected from a woman aged 25 to 45 with COVID-19, enrolled during active disease.

The chain combines TRBV5-1 with TRBJ2-1, with 10 bases that match TRBD2. The junction had 8 bases not matched to a gene; V was cut back by 6 bases and J by 5 bases. Germline CDR1 reads SGHRS; CDR2 reads YFSETQ. The CDR3 covers 15 residues. CDR3 loop: CASIRASGSHNEQFF. In DNA form, the CDR3 reads TGCGCCAGCATCAGGGCTAGCGGGAGCCACAATGAGCAGTTCTTC.

The gene calls are TRBV5-4 and TRBJ2-3; tentative D call: TRBD2 (5 bases). Trimming left V 0 bases short and J 2 bases short, with 10 bases between. This CDR3 region has 15 residues. From germline, CDR1 is SGHNT and CDR2 YYREEE (reference sequence). The CDR3 region is CASSLVGLPTDTQYF. CDR3 sequence (DNA): TGTGCCAGCAGCTTGGTAGGACTTCCCACAGATACGCAGTATTTT.

This rearrangement joins TRBV7-2 to TRBJ2-7; the match to TRBD2 covers 9 bases. There are 14 residues in the CDR3. Trimming removed 5 bases from V and 2 bases from J; junction bases left unmatched: 4. Per the germline V gene, CDR1 is SGHTA and CDR2 is FQGNSA. Written as DNA, the CDR3 is TGTGCCAGCAGCACGACTAGCGGAGCCTACGAGCAGTACTTC. Translation: CASSTTSGAYEQYF. Drawing the rest from reference TRBV7-2 and TRBJ2-7, the complete variable domain is GAGVSQSPSNKVTEKGKDVELRCDPISGHTALYWYRQSLGQGLEFLIYFQGNSAPDKSGLPSDRFSAERTGGSVSTLTIQRTQQEDSAVYLCASSTTSGAYEQYFGPGTRLTVT.

This chain connects TRBV6-5 to TRBJ1-2, with D tentatively TRBD1 (6 bases). The V end was cut by 6 bases, the J end by 4 bases, with 12 bases between. Germline CDR1 MNHEY, CDR2 SVGAGI. The CDR3 totals 13 residues. The DNA of the CDR3 is TGTGCCAGCAGAAGACAGGACACCTATGGCTACACCTTC. This gives the protein CASRRQDTYGYTF.

The chain is built from TRBV28 and TRBJ2-7; TRBD2 agrees at 10 bases. CDR1 MDHEN and CDR2 SYDVKM come from the germline V gene. CDR3 length: 18 amino acids. V gave up 2 bases and J gave up 1 base; unmatched junction bases: 11. CDR3 amino acids: CASSLPFSGRPYSYEQYF. The CDR3 nucleotides are TGTGCCAGCAGTTTACCGTTTAGCGGGAGGCCCTATTCCTACGAGCAGTACTTC.

The chain combines TRBV5-6 with TRBJ2-3; D gene uncertain. CDR1 and CDR2 from the germline V gene are SGHDT and YYEEEE. The V end lost 2 bases, the J end lost 0 bases, and 7 bases lay between the germline ends. This CDR3 contains 14 residues. The CDR3 protein is CASSFISSTDTQYF. The CDR3 DNA reads as TGTGCCAGCAGCTTTATATCTAGCACAGATACGCAGTATTTT. Together with reference TRBV5-6 and TRBJ2-3, the CDR3 gives the full variable domain: DAGVTQSPTHLIKTRGQQVTLRCSPKSGHDTVSWYQQALGQGPQFIFQYYEEEERQRGNFPDRFSGHQFPNYSSELNVNALLLGDSALYLCASSFISSTDTQYFGPGTRLTVL.

This clone was counted a single time. The chain recombines TRBV5-6 with TRBJ2-7; TRBD2 is a possible D gene (5 bases). The CDR3 has 16 residues. Trimming removed 4 bases at V and 2 bases at J, with 19 bases between. Per the germline V gene, CDR1 is SGHDT and CDR2 is YYEEEE. Written as DNA, the CDR3 is TGTGCCAGCAGCCGGAGGTCCACACAAATTGCCTACGAGCAGTACTTC. It codes for CASSRRSTQIAYEQYF.

The J gene is TRBJ2-1, the V gene TRBV9; 13 bases are a match to TRBD2. The V and J ends lost 4 bases and 10 bases, in that order; junction bases with no gene match: 11. The CDR3 spans 16 residues. Germline CDR1 and CDR2: SGDLS and YYNGEE. CDR3 amino acids: CASSPRTSGSSGEQFF. CDR3 coding DNA: TGTGCCAGCAGCCCCCGGACTAGCGGGAGTTCAGGAGAGCAGTTCTTC. Based on the CDR3 plus reference TRBV9 and TRBJ2-1, the full variable domain is DSGVTQTPKHLITATGQRVTLRCSPRSGDLSVYWYQQSLDQGLQFLIQYYNGEERAKGNILERFSAQQFPDLHSELNLSSLELGDSALYFCASSPRTSGSSGEQFFGPGTRLTVL.

The rearrangement links TRBV11-2 to TRBJ2-3, with 11 bases identical to TRBD2. Germline CDR1 reads SGHAT; CDR2 reads FQNNGV. The CDR3 consists of 16 residues. The V segment lost 4 bases and the J segment 2 bases; nucleotides outside the gene matches: 5. The CDR3 sequence is CASSSGLAVFTDTQYF. CDR3 coding DNA: TGTGCCAGCAGCTCGGGACTAGCGGTCTTCACAGATACGCAGTATTTT.

The V gene is TRBV2, the J gene TRBJ2-7, with 8 bases that match TRBD1. CDR3 size: 13 residues. Germline V gene sequence: CDR1 SNHLY, CDR2 FYNNEI. The V segment lost 7 bases and the J segment 8 bases; nucleotides outside the gene matches: 10. The CDR3 region has the DNA TGTGCCAGCACCGGCTACGGACAGGGAAAGCAGTACTTC. Translation: CASTGYGQGKQYF.

This clone has just one count. V is TRBV4-1 and J is TRBJ1-2; TRBD1 might be the D (6 bases). The CDR3 consists of 15 residues. V was clipped by 5 bases and J by 4 bases, with 17 bases between them. The germline V gene has CDR1 MGHRA and CDR2 YSYEKL. CDR3 bases: TGCGCCAGCAGCAACCAGGGGTTTGGGAGCTATGGCTACACCTTC. Amino acid sequence: CASSNQGFGSYGYTF.

This sequence joins TRBV9 and TRBJ1-1, with 7 bases aligning to TRBD1. J was trimmed by 6 bases and V by 4 bases; bases with no gene match: 6. Germline V CDR1 and CDR2: SGDLS, YYNGEE. The CDR3 contains 13 residues. The CDR3 nucleotides are TGTGCCAGCAGCCCAACAGGGGTTGCTGAAGCTTTCTTT. Translation gives CASSPTGVAEAFF.

The chain links TRBV4-1 to TRBJ2-7, with 7 bases identical to TRBD2. Per germline, CDR1 MGHRA and CDR2 YSYEKL. J lost 3 bases, V lost 0 bases, and 5 bases had no gene match. The CDR3 has 15 amino acids. CDR3 nucleotide sequence: TGCGCCAGCAGCCAAGAGGAAGCGGGGATCTACGAGCAGTACTTC. Translating it yields CASSQEEAGIYEQYF.

The chain combines TRBV4-1 with TRBJ1-2; D is perhaps TRBD1 (5 bases). V lost 1 base and J 1 base, leaving 7 bases between the germline ends. The CDR3 totals 14 residues. Germline-derived CDR1 and CDR2 are MGHRA and YSYEKL. The CDR3 spells CASSQGGYNYGYTF. As DNA, the CDR3 is TGCGCCAGCAGCCAAGGGGGCTATAACTATGGCTACACCTTC.

The chain employs TRBV5-4 and TRBJ2-7; 10 bases line up with TRBD2. This CDR3 is built from 16 residues. Germline loops: CDR1 SGHNT, CDR2 YYREEE (reference sequence). Trimming cost V 0 bases and J 4 bases; bases outside gene matches: 7. The CDR3 region has the DNA TGTGCCAGCAGCTTGGGGAGCGGGAGGGCCGGGTACGAGCAGTACTTC. Protein: CASSLGSGRAGYEQYF.

The chain joins TRBV7-6 to TRBJ2-3; TRBD1 agrees at 8 bases. The CDR3 length is 15 residues. Looked up from germline, CDR1 is SGHVS and CDR2 is FNYEAQ. V lost 5 bases, J lost 2 bases, and 6 bases stayed unmatched. The CDR3 DNA reads as TGTGCCAGCAGCCCGCAGGGGGCCCTCACAGATACGCAGTATTTT. Protein: CASSPQGALTDTQYF. The whole variable domain, remainder taken from reference TRBV7-6 and TRBJ2-3, is GAGVSQSPRYKVTKRGQDVALRCDPISGHVSLYWYRQALGQGPEFLTYFNYEAQQDKSGLPNDRFSAERPEGSISTLTIQRTEQRDSAMYRCASSPQGALTDTQYFGPGTRLTVL.

This chain uses TRBV24-1 with TRBJ2-1; 12 nucleotides align to TRBD2. The CDR3 sequence is 15 residues long. After removal of 4 bases from V and 9 bases from J, the junction contained 6 bases not matched to a gene. CDR1 and CDR2 (germline): KGHDR, SFDVKD. The CDR3 nucleotides are TGTGCCACCAGTGAAACTAGCGGGAGGTGGAGTGAGCAGTTCTTC. Protein: CATSETSGRWSEQFF.

V usage is TRBV19 and J usage is TRBJ2-3, with 9 nucleotides matching TRBD2. CDR1 and CDR2 from the germline V gene are LNHDA and SQIVND (reference sequence). The CDR3 totals 20 residues. V shed 0 bases, J shed 0 bases, and the junction held 13 bases outside the gene matches. The CDR3 here is CASSIDLPPNSGGSTDTQYF. The CDR3 region has the DNA TGTGCCAGTAGTATAGATCTTCCCCCGAATAGCGGGGGTAGCACAGATACGCAGTATTTT.

Only one count was recorded for this clone. The J gene is TRBJ2-6, the V gene TRBV19; the match to TRBD1 covers 7 bases. V shed 7 bases and J 4 bases; nucleotides not matched to a gene: 7. The CDR3 covers 15 residues. Germline lookup yields CDR1 LNHDA and CDR2 SQIVND (reference sequence). The CDR3 is CASNPTGVGANVLTF. The CDR3 region has the DNA TGTGCCAGTAACCCAACAGGGGTGGGGGCCAACGTCCTGACTTTC.

The gene calls are TRBV29-1 and TRBJ2-1, with TRBD2 matching 12 bases. Germline V lookup: CDR1 SQVTM, CDR2 ANQGSEA. After removal of 6 bases from V and 4 bases from J, the junction contained 7 bases not matched to a gene. The CDR3 has 15 residues. The DNA of the CDR3 is TGCAGCGTCGGTAAGACTAGCGGGAGTTACAATGAGCAGTTCTTC. Amino acids: CSVGKTSGSYNEQFF.

The V and J genes are TRBV7-8 and TRBJ2-7; D remains ambiguous. V dropped 6 bases and J dropped 3 bases, with 12 bases sitting between them. The germline gives CDR1 SGHVS, CDR2 FQNEAQ. This CDR3 region has 13 residues. The chain's CDR3 is CASSLVTFYEQYF. CDR3 nucleotide sequence: TGTGCCAGCAGTCTAGTTACTTTCTACGAGCAGTACTTC.

V usage is TRBV2 and J usage is TRBJ1-5; D gene ambiguous. The CDR3 contains 14 residues. V gave up 3 bases and J gave up 2 bases, with 8 bases separating them. Germline V gene data show CDR1 as SNHLY and CDR2 as FYNNEI. The CDR3 loop is CASSDWSRNQPQHF. CDR3 coding DNA: TGTGCCAGCAGTGATTGGAGCCGCAATCAGCCCCAGCATTTT. The full variable domain, with the rest looked up from reference TRBV2 and TRBJ1-5, is EPEVTQTPSHQVTQMGQEVILRCVPISNHLYFYWYRQILGQKVEFLVSFYNNEISEKSEIFDDQFSVERPDGSNFTLKIRSTKLEDSAMYFCASSDWSRNQPQHFGDGTRLSIL.

This clone occurred once. The V call is TRBV11-3, the J call TRBJ2-1, with TRBD2 identical over 11 bases. The junction had 7 bases not matched to a gene; V was cut back by 7 bases and J by 5 bases. This CDR3 is built from 15 residues. Germline V CDR1 and CDR2: SGHNT, YENEEA. CDR3 nucleotides: TGTGCCAGCAAACCCGGGACTAGCGGTAACAATGAGCAGTTCTTC. Protein: CASKPGTSGNNEQFF.

This clone has just one count. This sequence joins TRBV10-3 and TRBJ1-3; no clear D. Germline V gives CDR1 ENHRY, CDR2 SYGVKD. V gave up 4 bases and J gave up 0 bases, with 10 bases separating them. The CDR3 is 15 residues long. CDR3 amino acids: CAISGDSVSGNTIYF. The CDR3 DNA reads as TGTGCCATCAGTGGTGACTCAGTCTCTGGAAACACCATATATTTT.

The chain couples TRBV19 to TRBJ1-4; D is undetermined. Germline CDR1 and CDR2: LNHDA and SQIVND (reference sequence). V was cut by 3 bases and J by 5 bases, with 7 bases left in between. The CDR3 has 13 residues. The CDR3 loop is CASSIFPNEKLFF. DNA for the CDR3: TGTGCCAGTAGTATTTTCCCGAATGAAAAACTGTTTTTT.